Below, 13 T cell receptor beta chains from the same sample are listed, as sequenced in a study of graft-versus-host responses after intestinal transplantation. No antigen has been assigned to these receptors. Assay used: immunoSEQ multiplex PCR; TCRdb lists only in-frame clones, some missing. Of about 110,000 clones listed, roughly 86% are singletons. The sequencing here drew on unstimulated CD4+ T cells sorted from spleen or lymph node cells, taken before transplant. The source is a human donor who was the organ donor for an intestinal transplant.

The chain employs TRBV5-1 and TRBJ2-7, with 11 bases aligning to TRBD2. Germline V gives CDR1 SGHRS, CDR2 YFSETQ. The CDR3 totals 17 residues. The trim removed 4 bases at V and 0 bases at J, leaving 9 bases unmatched. The CDR3 is CASSEVAGGYFSYEQYF. Here the CDR3 DNA reads TGCGCCAGCAGCGAGGTAGCGGGAGGGTACTTCTCCTACGAGCAGTACTTC.

A word on this clone: A junction boundary mismatches the germline segment, possibly from a read error. The gene calls are TRBV2 and TRBJ1-1; weak D call: TRBD1 (6 bases). The CDR3 covers 15 residues. Germline loops: CDR1 SNHLY, CDR2 FYNNEI. The CDR3 loop is CASSEGGGRGTEAFF. Here the CDR3 DNA reads TGTGCCAGCAGCGAAGGGGGGGGGCGCGGCACTGAAGCTTTCTTT.

The chain links TRBV12-5 to TRBJ1-5; TRBD1 agrees at 8 bases. The CDR3 sequence is 14 residues long. Losses at the gene ends were 6 bases for V and 4 bases for J; bases not matched to a gene: 5. Germline V gene sequence: CDR1 LGHNT, CDR2 FRNRAP. In DNA form, the CDR3 reads TGTGCTAGTGGCCCAGACAGGGGAAATCAGCCCCAGCATTTT. It is translated as CASGPDRGNQPQHF.

This sequence joins TRBV6-5 and TRBJ2-2; 7 nucleotides match TRBD1. Trimming took 8 bases from V and 8 from J; bases not matched to a gene: 8. Per germline, CDR1 MNHEY and CDR2 SVGAGI. This CDR3 is 13 amino acids long. The CDR3 sequence is CASWDRSFGELFF. The CDR3 DNA is TGTGCCAGCTGGGACAGATCCTTTGGGGAGCTGTTTTTT.

The chain carries TRBV18 and TRBJ2-5, with TRBD2 matching 16 bases. The V and J ends lost 2 bases and 5 bases, in that order; junction bases with no gene match: 14. From germline, CDR1 is KGHSH and CDR2 LQKENI. The CDR3 spans 20 residues. CDR3 DNA sequence: TGTGCCAGCTCACCATTACCTGGGACTAGCGGGAGGGCTTCTCTGGAGACCCAGTACTTC. It translates to CASSPLPGTSGRASLETQYF.

The chain links TRBV28 to TRBJ2-7, with 11 bases fitting TRBD2. Trimming cost V 7 bases and J 2 bases; bases outside gene matches: 4. The CDR3 contains 14 residues. Germline CDR1 is MDHEN and CDR2 is SYDVKM. CDR3 nucleotide sequence: TGTGCCAGCACCTCGGGACTAGCGGCCTACGAGCAGTACTTC. Its translation is CASTSGLAAYEQYF.

The DNA for the CDR3 is TGTGCCAGCAGTTCAAACCGGGGGCCAGGAGAGACCCAGTACTTC. This sequence encodes CASSSNRGPGETQYF. The chain combines TRBV6-1 with TRBJ2-5; TRBD1 or TRBD2 may be the D gene (6 bases each). Germline V gene lookup returns CDR1 MNHNS and CDR2 SASEGT. The CDR3 contains 15 residues. V was shortened by 5 bases and J by 4 bases, with 17 bases between the two germline ends.

V gene TRBV6-1 combines with J gene TRBJ1-6; no firm D call. CDR3 length: 12 amino acids. CDR1 and CDR2 from the germline V gene are MNHNS and SASEGT. V gave up 5 bases and J gave up 9 bases, with 8 bases separating them. CDR3 sequence reads: CASSSVGSPLHF. The CDR3 nucleotides read TGTGCCAGCAGTAGTGTGGGTTCACCCCTCCACTTT.

CDR3 amino acids: CASSNSNSPLHF. In DNA, the CDR3 is TGCGCCAGCAGTAACAGCAATTCACCCCTCCACTTT. V usage is TRBV10-1 and J usage is TRBJ1-6; D unresolved. Trimming left V 5 bases short and J 7 bases short, with 6 bases between. Germline V gene data show CDR1 as WNHNN and CDR2 as SYGVQD (reference sequence). This CDR3 spans 12 amino acids.

This clone was picked up a small number of times. The chain carries TRBV5-4 and TRBJ1-3; D ambiguous. V shed 3 bases and J shed 0 bases, with 13 bases lying between them. The V gene's germline CDR1 is SGHNT and CDR2 YYREEE (reference sequence). This CDR3 is built from 16 residues. CDR3 sequence (DNA): TGTGCCAGCAGCTCGCGGGCCGGGATCTCTGGAAACACCATATATTTT. Protein sequence: CASSSRAGISGNTIYF.

This clone was picked up a small number of times. The gene calls are TRBV9 and TRBJ2-2, with a tentative D call TRBD2 (6 bases). The CDR3 is 16 residues long. The germline gives CDR1 SGDLS, CDR2 YYNGEE. The germline V and J ends were trimmed by 0 bases and 0 bases, with 9 bases remaining between them. This CDR3 reads CASSVGGLPNTGELFF. Written as DNA, the CDR3 is TGTGCCAGCAGCGTAGGGGGACTGCCGAACACCGGGGAGCTGTTTTTT.

The chain recombines TRBV10-3 with TRBJ2-2, with 10 bases lining up with TRBD2. This CDR3 spans 17 amino acids. Looked up from germline, CDR1 is ENHRY and CDR2 is SYGVKD. Trimming at V came to 3 bases and at J to 2 bases, leaving 6 bases not matched to a gene. CDR3 coding DNA: TGTGCCATCAGTGAAGTACTAGCGGGACAAAACACCGGGGAGCTGTTTTTT. Translated: CAISEVLAGQNTGELFF.

The V call is TRBV11-2, the J call TRBJ1-1, with D perhaps matching TRBD1 (5 bases). V shed 5 bases and J shed 4 bases, with 14 bases lying between them. Germline loops: CDR1 SGHAT, CDR2 FQNNGV. CDR3 size: 14 residues. The CDR3 reads CASSPPGGVTEAFF. DNA for the CDR3: TGTGCCAGCAGCCCACCGGGGGGAGTCACTGAAGCTTTCTTT. Full variable domain (outside the CDR3, taken from reference TRBV11-2 and TRBJ1-1): EAGVAQSPRYKIIEKRQSVAFWCNPISGHATLYWYQQILGQGPKLLIQFQNNGVVDDSQLPKDRFSAERLKGVDSTLKIQPAKLEDSAVYLCASSPPGGVTEAFFGQGTRLTVV.